These 9 T cell receptor beta chains were all obtained from the same sample, sequenced in a study of identical twins. TCRdb reprocessed the 5' RACE reads with MiXCR, giving one entry per CDR3 protein. The repertoire holds around 650,000 distinct CDR3 sequences, about 7.1% seen once, with around 1.6% in the top ten. These data also formed part of another study, on yellow fever vaccine responses in identical twins.

The sample comprised PBMCs. Source of these receptors: a woman under 30 in good health.

This clonotype was counted many times. V is TRBV5-1 and J is TRBJ2-3, with 7 nucleotides matching TRBD2. The CDR3 consists of 17 residues. Germline CDR1 is SGHRS and CDR2 is YFSETQ. V gave up 4 bases and J gave up 3 bases; unmatched junction bases: 14. The CDR3 here is CASSLNLGGRRTDTQYF. The CDR3 DNA follows: TGCGCCAGCAGCCTAAATCTAGGCGGGAGACGGACAGATACGCAGTATTTT. Using reference TRBV5-1 and TRBJ2-3 for the parts outside the CDR3, the full variable domain is KAGVTQTPRYLIKTRGQQVTLSCSPISGHRSVSWYQQTPGQGLQFLFEYFSETQRNKGNFPGRFSGRQFSNSRSEMNVSTLELGDSALYLCASSLNLGGRRTDTQYFGPGTRLTVL.

The sample holds many counts of this clonotype. The V gene is TRBV5-1, the J gene TRBJ1-6; 9 positions agree with TRBD1. Germline CDR1 and CDR2: SGHRS and YFSETQ. Trimming at V came to 3 bases and at J to 9 bases, leaving 10 bases not matched to a gene. The CDR3 is 16 amino acids. The CDR3, as DNA: TGCGCCAGCAGCTCCATGACAGGGGGGTCGAGTTCACCCCTCCACTTT. Its translation is CASSSMTGGSSSPLHF.

In its sample, this clonotype was seen a few times. In DNA, the CDR3 is TGTGCCAGCCTCAGGGTTACCGGGGAGCTGTTTTTT. Encoded protein: CASLRVTGELFF. The V gene is TRBV2, the J gene TRBJ2-2; a possible D gene is TRBD1 (5 bases). The CDR3 covers 12 residues. The germline V and J ends were trimmed by 8 bases and 5 bases, with 9 bases remaining between them. Germline V lookup: CDR1 SNHLY, CDR2 FYNNEI. Looking up the rest from reference TRBV2 and TRBJ2-2 gives the full variable domain: EPEVTQTPSHQVTQMGQEVILRCVPISNHLYFYWYRQILGQKVEFLVSFYNNEISEKSEIFDDQFSVERPDGSNFTLKIRSTKLEDSAMYFCASLRVTGELFFGEGSRLTVL.

This clonotype was seen more than once but under ten times. Without the conserved terminal phenylalanine or tryptophan, this CDR3 likely stems from a read error. The limits of the CDR3 on the DNA are not certain, so only TCRdb's listed CDR3 is given. CDR3 loop: CSARMGLPEL. The rearrangement uses TRBV20-1 and TRBJ2-1; the table's D gene call, TRBD2, was not cross checked with the DNA. The CDR3 is 10 amino acids long, termini counted. Germline V gene sequence: CDR1 DFQATT, CDR2 SNEGSKA (reference sequence).

This clonotype was seen more than once but under ten times. This chain joins TRBV12-3 or TRBV12-4 and TRBJ1-2; D remains unclear. The CDR3 loop spans 14 amino acids. V was trimmed by 2 bases and J by 5 bases, leaving 12 bases between them. CDR3 protein: CASSLSRLPYGYTF. The DNA of the CDR3 is TGTGCCAGCAGTTTATCCCGCCTTCCTTATGGCTACACCTTC.

The sample holds a few counts of this clonotype. This chain joins TRBV12-3 or TRBV12-4 and TRBJ1-5; D not resolved. Trimming cost V 2 bases and J 6 bases, with 8 bases left between them. The CDR3 totals 13 residues. The CDR3 DNA reads TGTGCCAGCAGTTTACAAGGGCCTCAGCCCCAGCATTTT. Translating gives CASSLQGPQPQHF.

Ten or more counts support this clonotype. V is TRBV20-1 and J is TRBJ2-5; TRBD1 agrees at 9 bases. Germline V gene sequence: CDR1 DFQATT, CDR2 SNEGSKA (reference sequence). The CDR3 loop spans 17 amino acids. J lost 5 bases, V lost 2 bases, and 15 bases had no gene match. Here the CDR3 reads CSARPSVEDRGGETQYF. CDR3 DNA: TGCAGTGCTAGACCTTCTGTCGAGGACAGGGGTGGGGAGACCCAGTACTTC.

The chain is built from TRBV21-1 and TRBJ2-3. TRBV21-1 is a listed pseudogene. CDR3 size: 17 residues. As DNA, the CDR3 is TGTGCCAGCAGCAGAGGATCACCAGTTCTACGCACAGATACGCAGTATTTT. It codes for CASSRGSPVLRTDTQYF.

The chain is built from TRBV15 and TRBJ2-1; 14 bases line up with TRBD2. V was pared by 2 bases and J by 8 bases, with 5 bases of the junction left unmatched. CDR3 size: 16 residues. CDR1 and CDR2 (germline): LNHNV, YYDKDF (reference sequence). In DNA form, the CDR3 reads TGTGCCACCAGCAGAAGACTAGCGGGGGGGCAAGATGAGCAGTTCTTC. Translating gives CATSRRLAGGQDEQFF.